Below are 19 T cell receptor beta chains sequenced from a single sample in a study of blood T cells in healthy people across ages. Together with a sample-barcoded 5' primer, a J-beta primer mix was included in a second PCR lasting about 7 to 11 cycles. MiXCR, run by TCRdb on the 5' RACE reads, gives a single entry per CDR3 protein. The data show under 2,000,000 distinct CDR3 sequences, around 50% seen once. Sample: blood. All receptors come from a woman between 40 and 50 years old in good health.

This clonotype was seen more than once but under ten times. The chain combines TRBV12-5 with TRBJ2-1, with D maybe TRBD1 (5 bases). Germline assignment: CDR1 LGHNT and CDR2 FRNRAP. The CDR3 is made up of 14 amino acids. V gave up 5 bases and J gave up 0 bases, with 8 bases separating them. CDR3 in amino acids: CASGIDSSYNEQFF. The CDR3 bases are TGTGCTAGTGGTATTGACAGCTCCTACAATGAGCAGTTCTTC.

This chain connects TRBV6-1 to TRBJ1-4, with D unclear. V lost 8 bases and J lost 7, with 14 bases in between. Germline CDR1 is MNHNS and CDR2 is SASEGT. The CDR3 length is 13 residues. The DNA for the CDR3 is TGTGCCAGCGGCAGGAGAGCCTCTGAAAAACTGTTTTTT. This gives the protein CASGRRASEKLFF.

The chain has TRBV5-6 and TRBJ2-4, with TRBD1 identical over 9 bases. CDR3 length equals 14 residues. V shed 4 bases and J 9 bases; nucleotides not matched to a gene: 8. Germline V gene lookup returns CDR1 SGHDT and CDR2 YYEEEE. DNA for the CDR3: TGTGCCAGCAGCACAGTAGAACAGGGGGCCATTCAGTACTTC. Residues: CASSTVEQGAIQYF.

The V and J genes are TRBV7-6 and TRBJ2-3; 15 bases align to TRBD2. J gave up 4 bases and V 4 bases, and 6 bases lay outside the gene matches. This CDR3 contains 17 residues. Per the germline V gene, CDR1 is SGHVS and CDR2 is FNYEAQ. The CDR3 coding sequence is TGTGCCAGCAGCTACCCCGGGACTAGCGGGGGGTCAGATACGCAGTATTTT. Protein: CASSYPGTSGGSDTQYF.

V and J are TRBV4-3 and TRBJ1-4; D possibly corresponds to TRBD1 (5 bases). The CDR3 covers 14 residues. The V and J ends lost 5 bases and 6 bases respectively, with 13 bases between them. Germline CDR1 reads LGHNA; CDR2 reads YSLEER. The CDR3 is CASSWGRRDEKLFF. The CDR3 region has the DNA TGCGCCAGCAGCTGGGGCAGGCGGGATGAAAAACTGTTTTTT.

This chain's CDR3 is CASRSTREGGYGYTF. The CDR3 DNA is TGTGCCAGCAGATCGACCAGAGAGGGGGGCTATGGCTACACCTTC. This chain links TRBV7-2 with TRBJ1-2; tentative D call: TRBD1 (6 bases). The CDR3 sequence is 15 residues long. Germline V gives CDR1 SGHTA, CDR2 FQGNSA. The V and J ends lost 6 bases and 4 bases respectively, with 18 bases between them.

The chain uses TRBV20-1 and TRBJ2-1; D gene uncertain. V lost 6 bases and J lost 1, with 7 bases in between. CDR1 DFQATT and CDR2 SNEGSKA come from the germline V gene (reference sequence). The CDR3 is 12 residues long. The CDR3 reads CSAVRSYNEQFF. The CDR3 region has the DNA TGCAGTGCGGTTAGGTCCTACAATGAGCAGTTCTTC.

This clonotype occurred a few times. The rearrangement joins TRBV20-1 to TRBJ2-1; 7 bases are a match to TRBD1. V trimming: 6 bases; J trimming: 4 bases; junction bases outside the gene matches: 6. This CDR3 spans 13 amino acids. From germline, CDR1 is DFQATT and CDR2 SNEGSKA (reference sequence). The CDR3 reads CSAPDRRYNEQFF. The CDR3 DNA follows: TGCAGTGCCCCGGACAGGAGATACAATGAGCAGTTCTTC.

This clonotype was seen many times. CDR3 in DNA: TGTGCCAGCAGTTTGAGAGGCGGAGATACGCAGTATTTT. Translated: CASSLRGGDTQYF. The chain joins TRBV3-1 to TRBJ2-3; D is unresolved. This CDR3 is 13 amino acids long. Trimming cost V 6 bases and J 5 bases, with 12 bases left between them. Germline V gene data show CDR1 as LGHDT and CDR2 as YNNKEL (reference sequence).

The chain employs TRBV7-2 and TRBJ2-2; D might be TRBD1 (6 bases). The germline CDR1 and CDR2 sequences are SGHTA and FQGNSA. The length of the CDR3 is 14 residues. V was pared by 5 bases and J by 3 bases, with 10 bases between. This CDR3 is CASSPGQYTGELFF. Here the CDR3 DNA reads TGTGCCAGCAGCCCGGGACAATACACCGGGGAGCTGTTTTTT.

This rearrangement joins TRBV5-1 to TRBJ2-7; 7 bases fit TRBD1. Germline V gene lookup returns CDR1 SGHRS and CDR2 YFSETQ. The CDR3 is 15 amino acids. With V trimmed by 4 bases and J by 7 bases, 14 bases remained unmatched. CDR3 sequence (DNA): TGCGCCAGCAGCCCATCCTTTCGACAGGGTGAAGAGCAGTACTTC. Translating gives CASSPSFRQGEEQYF.

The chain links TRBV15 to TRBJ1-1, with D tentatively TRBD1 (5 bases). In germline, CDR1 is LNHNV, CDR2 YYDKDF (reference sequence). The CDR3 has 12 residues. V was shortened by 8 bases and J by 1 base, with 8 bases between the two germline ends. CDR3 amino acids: CATATANTEAFF. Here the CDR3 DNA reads TGTGCCACCGCGACAGCGAACACTGAAGCTTTCTTT.

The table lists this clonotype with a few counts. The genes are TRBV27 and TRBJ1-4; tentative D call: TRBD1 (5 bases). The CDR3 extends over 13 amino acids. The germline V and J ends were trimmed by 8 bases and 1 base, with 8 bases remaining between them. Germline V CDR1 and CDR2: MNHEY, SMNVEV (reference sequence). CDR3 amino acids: CASRTLTNEKLFF. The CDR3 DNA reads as TGTGCCAGCCGGACACTAACTAATGAAAAACTGTTTTTT.

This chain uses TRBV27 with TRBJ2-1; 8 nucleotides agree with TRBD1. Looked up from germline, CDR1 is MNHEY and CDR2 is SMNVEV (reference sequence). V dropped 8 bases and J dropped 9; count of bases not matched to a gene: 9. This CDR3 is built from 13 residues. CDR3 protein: CASSSDRAGEQFF. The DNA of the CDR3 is TGTGCCAGCTCATCGGACAGGGCAGGTGAGCAGTTCTTC.

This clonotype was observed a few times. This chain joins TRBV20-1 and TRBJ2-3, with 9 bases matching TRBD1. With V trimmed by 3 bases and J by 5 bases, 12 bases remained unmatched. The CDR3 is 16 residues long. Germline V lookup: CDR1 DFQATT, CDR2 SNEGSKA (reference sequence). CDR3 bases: TGCAGTGCTAGTATTCTCGGACAGGGGTTTGGAGATACGCAGTATTTT. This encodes CSASILGQGFGDTQYF.

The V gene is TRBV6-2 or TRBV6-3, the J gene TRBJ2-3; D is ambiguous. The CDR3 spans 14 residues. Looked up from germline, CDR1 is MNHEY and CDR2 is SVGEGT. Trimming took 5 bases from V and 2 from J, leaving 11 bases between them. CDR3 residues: CASSTGPDTDTQYF. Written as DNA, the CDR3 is TGTGCCAGCAGTACCGGGCCAGACACAGATACGCAGTATTTT.

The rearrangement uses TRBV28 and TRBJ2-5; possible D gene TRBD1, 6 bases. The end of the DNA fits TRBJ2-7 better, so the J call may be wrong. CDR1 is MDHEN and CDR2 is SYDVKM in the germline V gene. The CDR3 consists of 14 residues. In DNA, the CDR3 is TGTGCCAGCAGTTCCGGGACACGACTTTACGAGCAGTACTTC. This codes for CASSSGTRLYEQYF.

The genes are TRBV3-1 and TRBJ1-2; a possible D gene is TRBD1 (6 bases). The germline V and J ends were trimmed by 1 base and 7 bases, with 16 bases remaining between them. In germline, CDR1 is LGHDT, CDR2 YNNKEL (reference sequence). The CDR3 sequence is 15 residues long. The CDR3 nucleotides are TGTGCCAGCAGCCAAGCCAGGGGCCACAATGGTGGCTACACCTTC. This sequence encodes CASSQARGHNGGYTF. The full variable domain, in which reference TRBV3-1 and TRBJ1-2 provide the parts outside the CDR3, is DTAVSQTPKYLVTQMGNDKSIKCEQNLGHDTMYWYKQDSKKFLKIMFSYNNKELIINETVPNRFSPKSPDKAHLNLHINSLELGDSAVYFCASSQARGHNGGYTFGSGTRLTVV.

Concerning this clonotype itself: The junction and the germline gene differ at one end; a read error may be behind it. Written as DNA, the CDR3 is TGTGCCAGCAGTCACTCGATGGGTACTGCCACAGATACGCAGTATTTT. Protein product: CASSHSMGTATDTQYF. This chain uses TRBV6-6 with TRBJ2-3; D is unresolved. Germline loops: CDR1 MNHNY, CDR2 SVGAGI (reference sequence). The CDR3 contains 16 residues.